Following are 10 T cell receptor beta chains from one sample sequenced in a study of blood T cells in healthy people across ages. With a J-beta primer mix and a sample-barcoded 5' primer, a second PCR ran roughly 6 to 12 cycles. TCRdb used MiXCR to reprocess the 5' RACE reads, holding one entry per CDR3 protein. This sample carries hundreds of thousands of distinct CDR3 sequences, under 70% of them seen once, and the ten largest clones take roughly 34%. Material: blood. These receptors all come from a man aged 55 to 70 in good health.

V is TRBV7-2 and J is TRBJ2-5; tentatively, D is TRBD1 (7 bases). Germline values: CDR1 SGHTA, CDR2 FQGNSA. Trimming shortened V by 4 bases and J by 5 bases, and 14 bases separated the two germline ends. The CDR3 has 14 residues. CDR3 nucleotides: TGTGCCAGCAGCTACCAGGGGGGTTGGGAGACCCAGTACTTC. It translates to CASSYQGGWETQYF.

The CDR3, as DNA: TGTGCCAGCAGCCCTCAATATAGCGCTAGGCGCGAGACCCAGTACTTC. It translates to CASSPQYSARRETQYF. The J gene is TRBJ2-5, the V gene TRBV3-1, with a possible D match to TRBD2 (5 bases). The length of the CDR3 is 16 residues. Between the trimmed V and J ends, which lost 4 bases and 5 bases, there was a span of 20 bases. CDR1 is LGHDT and CDR2 is YNNKEL in the germline V gene (reference sequence).

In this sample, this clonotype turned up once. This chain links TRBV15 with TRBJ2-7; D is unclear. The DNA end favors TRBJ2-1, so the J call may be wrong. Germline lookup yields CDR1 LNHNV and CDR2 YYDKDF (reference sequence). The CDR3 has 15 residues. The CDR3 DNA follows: TGTGCCACCAGCAGAGCCCTGTTAAGCTCCTACGAGCAGTTCTTC. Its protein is CATSRALLSSYEQFF.

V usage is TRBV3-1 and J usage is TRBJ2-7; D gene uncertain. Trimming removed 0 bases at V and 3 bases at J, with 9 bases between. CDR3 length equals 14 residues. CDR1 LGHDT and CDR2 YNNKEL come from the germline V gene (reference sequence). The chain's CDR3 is CASSQELWHYEQYF. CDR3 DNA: TGTGCCAGCAGCCAAGAATTATGGCACTACGAGCAGTACTTC.

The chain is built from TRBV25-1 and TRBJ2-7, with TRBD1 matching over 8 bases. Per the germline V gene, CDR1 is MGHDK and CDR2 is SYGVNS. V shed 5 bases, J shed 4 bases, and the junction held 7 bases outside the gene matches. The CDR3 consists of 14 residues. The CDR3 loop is CASSRSGGFYEQYF. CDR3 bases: TGTGCCAGCAGTCGGTCAGGGGGCTTTTACGAGCAGTACTTC.

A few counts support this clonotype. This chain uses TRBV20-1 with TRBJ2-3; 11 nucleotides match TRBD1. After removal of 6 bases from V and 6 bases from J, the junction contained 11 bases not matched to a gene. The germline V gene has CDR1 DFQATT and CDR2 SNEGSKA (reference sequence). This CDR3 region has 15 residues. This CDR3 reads CSALPGQGVLDTQYF. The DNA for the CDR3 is TGCAGTGCACTCCCGGGACAGGGGGTTCTGGATACGCAGTATTTT.

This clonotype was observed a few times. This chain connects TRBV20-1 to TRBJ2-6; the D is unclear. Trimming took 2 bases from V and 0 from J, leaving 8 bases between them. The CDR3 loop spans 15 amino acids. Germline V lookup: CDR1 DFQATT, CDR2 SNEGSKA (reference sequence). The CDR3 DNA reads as TGCAGTGCTAGAATCGGATCCTCTGGGGCCAACGTCCTGACTTTC. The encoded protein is CSARIGSSGANVLTF.

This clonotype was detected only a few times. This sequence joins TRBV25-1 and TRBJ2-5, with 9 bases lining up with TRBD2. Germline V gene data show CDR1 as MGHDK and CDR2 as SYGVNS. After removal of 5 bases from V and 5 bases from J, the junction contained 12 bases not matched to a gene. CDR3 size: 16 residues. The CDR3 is CASSTPSGKGEETQYF. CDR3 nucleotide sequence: TGTGCCAGCAGTACCCCTAGCGGGAAGGGGGAGGAGACCCAGTACTTC. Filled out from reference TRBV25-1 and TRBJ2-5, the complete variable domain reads EADIYQTPRYLVIGTGKKITLECSQTMGHDKMYWYQQDPGMELHLIHYSYGVNSTEKGDLSSESTVSRIRTEHFPLTLESARPSHTSQYLCASSTPSGKGEETQYFGPGTRLLVL.

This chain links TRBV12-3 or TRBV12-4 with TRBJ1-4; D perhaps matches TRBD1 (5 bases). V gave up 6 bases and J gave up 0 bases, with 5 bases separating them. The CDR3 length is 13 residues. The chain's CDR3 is CASRGATNEKLFF. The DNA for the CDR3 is TGTGCCAGCAGGGGGGCAACTAATGAAAAACTGTTTTTT.

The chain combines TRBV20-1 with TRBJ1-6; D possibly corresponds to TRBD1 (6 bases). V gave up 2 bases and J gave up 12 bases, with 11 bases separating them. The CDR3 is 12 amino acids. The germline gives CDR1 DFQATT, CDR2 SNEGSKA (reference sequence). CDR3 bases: TGCAGTGCTAGAAGGGACAACGGACCCCTCCACTTT. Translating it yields CSARRDNGPLHF.